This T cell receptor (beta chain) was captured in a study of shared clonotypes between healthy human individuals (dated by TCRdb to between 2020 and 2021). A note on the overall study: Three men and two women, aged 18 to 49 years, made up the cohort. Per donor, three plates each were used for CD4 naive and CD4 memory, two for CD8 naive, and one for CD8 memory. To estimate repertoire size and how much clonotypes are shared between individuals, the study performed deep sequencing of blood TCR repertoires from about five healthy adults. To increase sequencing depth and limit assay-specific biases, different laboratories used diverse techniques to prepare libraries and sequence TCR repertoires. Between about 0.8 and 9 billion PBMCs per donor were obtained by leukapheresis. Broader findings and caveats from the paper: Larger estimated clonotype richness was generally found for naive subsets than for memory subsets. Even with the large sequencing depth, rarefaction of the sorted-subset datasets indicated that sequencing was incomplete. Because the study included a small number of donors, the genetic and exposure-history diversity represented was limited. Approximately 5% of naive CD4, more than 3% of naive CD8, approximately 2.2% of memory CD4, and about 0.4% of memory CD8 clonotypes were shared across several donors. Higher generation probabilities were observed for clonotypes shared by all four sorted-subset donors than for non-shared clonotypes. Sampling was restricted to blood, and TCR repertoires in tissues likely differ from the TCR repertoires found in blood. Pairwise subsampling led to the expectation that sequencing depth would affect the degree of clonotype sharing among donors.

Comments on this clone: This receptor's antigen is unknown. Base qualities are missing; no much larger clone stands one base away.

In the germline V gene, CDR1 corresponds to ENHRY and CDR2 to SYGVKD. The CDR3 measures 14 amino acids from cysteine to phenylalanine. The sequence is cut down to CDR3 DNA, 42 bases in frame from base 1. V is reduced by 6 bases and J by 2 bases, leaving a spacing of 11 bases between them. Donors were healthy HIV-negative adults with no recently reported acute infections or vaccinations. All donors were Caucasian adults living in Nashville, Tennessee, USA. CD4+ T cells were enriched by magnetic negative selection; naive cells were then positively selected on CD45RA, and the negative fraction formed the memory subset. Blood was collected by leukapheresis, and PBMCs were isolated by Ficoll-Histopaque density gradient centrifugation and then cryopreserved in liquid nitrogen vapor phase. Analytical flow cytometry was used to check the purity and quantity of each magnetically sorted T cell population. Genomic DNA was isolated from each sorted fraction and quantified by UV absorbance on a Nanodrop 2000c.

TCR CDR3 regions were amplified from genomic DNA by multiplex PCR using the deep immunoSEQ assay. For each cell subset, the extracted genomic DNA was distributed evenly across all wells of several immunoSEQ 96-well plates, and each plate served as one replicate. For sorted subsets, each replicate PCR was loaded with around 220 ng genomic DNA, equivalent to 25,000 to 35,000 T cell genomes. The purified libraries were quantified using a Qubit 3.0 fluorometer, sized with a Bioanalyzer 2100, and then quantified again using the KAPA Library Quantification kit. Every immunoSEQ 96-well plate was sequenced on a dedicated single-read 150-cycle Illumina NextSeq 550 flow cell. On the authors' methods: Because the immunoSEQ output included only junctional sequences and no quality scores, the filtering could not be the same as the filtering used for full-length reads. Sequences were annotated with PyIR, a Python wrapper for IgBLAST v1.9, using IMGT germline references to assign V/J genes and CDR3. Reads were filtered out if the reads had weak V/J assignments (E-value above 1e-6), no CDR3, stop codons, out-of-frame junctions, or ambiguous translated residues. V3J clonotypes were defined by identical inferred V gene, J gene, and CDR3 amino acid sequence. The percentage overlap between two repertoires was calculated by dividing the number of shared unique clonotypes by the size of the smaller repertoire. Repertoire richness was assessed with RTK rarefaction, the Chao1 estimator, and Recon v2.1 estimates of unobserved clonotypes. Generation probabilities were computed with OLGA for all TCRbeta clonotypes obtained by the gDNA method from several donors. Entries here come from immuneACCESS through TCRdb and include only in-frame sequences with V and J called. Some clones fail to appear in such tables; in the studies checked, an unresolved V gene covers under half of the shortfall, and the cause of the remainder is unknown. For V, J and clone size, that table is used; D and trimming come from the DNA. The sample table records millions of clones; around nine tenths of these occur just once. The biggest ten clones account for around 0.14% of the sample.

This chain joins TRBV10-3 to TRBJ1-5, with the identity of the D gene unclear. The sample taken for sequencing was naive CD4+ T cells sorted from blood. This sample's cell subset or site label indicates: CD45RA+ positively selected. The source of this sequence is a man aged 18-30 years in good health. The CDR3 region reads CAISPSGGNQPQHF. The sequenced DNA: TGTGCCATCAGCCCGAGCGGGGGCAATCAGCCCCAGCATTTT.